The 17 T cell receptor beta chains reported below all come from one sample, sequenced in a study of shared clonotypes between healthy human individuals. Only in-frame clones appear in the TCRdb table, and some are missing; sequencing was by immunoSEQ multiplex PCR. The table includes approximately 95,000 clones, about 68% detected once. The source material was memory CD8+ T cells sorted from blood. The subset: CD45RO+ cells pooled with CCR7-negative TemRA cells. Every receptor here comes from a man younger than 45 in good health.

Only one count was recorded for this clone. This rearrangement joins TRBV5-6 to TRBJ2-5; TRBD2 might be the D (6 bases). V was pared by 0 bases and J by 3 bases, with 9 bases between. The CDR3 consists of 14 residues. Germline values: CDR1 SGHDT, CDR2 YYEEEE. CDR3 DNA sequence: TGTGCCAGCAGCTTGGGGGACTCTGAAGAGACCCAGTACTTC. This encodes CASSLGDSEETQYF.

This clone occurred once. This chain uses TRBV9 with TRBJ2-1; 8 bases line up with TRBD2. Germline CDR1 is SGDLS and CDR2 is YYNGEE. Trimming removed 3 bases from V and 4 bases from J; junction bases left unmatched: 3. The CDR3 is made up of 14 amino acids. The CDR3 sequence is CASSALADYNEQFF. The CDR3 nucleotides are TGTGCCAGCAGCGCACTAGCGGATTACAATGAGCAGTTCTTC. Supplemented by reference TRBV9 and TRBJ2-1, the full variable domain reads DSGVTQTPKHLITATGQRVTLRCSPRSGDLSVYWYQQSLDQGLQFLIQYYNGEERAKGNILERFSAQQFPDLHSELNLSSLELGDSALYFCASSALADYNEQFFGPGTRLTVL.

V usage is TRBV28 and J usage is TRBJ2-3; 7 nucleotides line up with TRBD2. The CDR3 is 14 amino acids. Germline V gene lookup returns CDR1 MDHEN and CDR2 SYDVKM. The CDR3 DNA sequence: TGTGCATCGGAAAGCGGGGACAGCACAGATACGCAGTATTTT. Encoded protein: CASESGDSTDTQYF.

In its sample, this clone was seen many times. CDR3 residues: CASTKGSGHIYNEQFF. The CDR3 bases are TGCGCCAGCACTAAAGGGTCGGGACACATCTACAATGAGCAGTTCTTC. This sequence joins TRBV4-1 and TRBJ2-1, with a weak D call TRBD1 (6 bases). The CDR3 is 16 amino acids. V dropped 7 bases and J dropped 3 bases, with 19 bases sitting between them. Germline assignment: CDR1 MGHRA and CDR2 YSYEKL.

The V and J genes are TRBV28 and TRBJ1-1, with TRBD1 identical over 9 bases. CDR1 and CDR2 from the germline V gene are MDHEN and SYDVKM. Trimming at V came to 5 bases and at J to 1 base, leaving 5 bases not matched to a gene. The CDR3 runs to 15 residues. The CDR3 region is CASSGGQGTNTEAFF. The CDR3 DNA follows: TGTGCCAGCAGTGGGGGACAGGGTACGAACACTGAAGCTTTCTTT.

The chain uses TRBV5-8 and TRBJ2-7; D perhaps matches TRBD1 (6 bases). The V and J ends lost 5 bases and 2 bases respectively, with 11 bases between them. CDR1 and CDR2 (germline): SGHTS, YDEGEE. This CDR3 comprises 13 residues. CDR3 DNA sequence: TGTGCCAGCAGGGCTACAGGGACCTACGAGCAGTACTTC. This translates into CASRATGTYEQYF.

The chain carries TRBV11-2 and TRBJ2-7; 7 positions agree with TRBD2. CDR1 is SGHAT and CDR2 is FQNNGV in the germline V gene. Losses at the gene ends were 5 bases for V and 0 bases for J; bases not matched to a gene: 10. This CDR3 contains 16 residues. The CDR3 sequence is CASSASPRGSSYEQYF. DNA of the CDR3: TGTGCCAGCAGCGCCAGCCCGCGGGGGAGCTCCTACGAGCAGTACTTC.

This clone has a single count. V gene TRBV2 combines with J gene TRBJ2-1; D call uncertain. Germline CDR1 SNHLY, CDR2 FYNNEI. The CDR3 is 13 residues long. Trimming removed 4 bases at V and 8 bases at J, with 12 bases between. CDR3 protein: CASSADWRYEQFF. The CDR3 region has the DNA TGTGCCAGCAGTGCTGATTGGCGGTATGAGCAGTTCTTC.

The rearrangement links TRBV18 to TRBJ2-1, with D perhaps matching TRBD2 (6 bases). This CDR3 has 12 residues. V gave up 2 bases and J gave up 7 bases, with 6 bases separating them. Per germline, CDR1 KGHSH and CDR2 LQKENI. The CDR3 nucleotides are TGTGCCAGCTCACCAGCGGGGAATGAGCAGTTCTTC. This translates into CASSPAGNEQFF.

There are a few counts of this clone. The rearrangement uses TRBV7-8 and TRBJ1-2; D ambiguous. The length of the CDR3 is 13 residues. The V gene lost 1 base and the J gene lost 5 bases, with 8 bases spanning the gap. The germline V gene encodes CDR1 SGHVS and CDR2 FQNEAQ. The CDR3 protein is CASSLEPVYGYTF. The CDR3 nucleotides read TGTGCCAGCAGCTTAGAACCCGTATATGGCTACACCTTC. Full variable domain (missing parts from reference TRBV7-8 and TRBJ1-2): GAGVSQSPRYKVAKRGQDVALRCDPISGHVSLFWYQQALGQGPEFLTYFQNEAQLDKSGLPSDRFFAERPEGSVSTLKIQRTQQEDSAVYLCASSLEPVYGYTFGSGTRLTVV.

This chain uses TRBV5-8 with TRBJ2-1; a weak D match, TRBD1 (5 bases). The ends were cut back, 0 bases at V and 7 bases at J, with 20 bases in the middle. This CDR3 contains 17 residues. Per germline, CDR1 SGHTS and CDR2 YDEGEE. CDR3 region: CASSLDDWQGGWNEQFF. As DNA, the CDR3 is TGTGCCAGCAGCTTGGACGATTGGCAGGGTGGATGGAATGAGCAGTTCTTC.

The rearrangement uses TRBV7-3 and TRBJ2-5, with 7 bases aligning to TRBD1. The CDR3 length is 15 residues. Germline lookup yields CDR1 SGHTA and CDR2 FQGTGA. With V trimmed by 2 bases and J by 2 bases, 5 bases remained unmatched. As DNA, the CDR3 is TGTGCCAGCAGCTTAGGGTTCAGGGGGCAAGAGACCCAGTACTTC. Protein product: CASSLGFRGQETQYF.

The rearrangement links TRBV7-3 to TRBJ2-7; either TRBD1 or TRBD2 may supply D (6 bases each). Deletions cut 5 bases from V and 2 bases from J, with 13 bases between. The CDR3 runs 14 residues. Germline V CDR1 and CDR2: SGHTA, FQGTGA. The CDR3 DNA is TGTGCCAGCAGCCCACCCGGGGGCACCTACGAGCAGTACTTC. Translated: CASSPPGGTYEQYF.

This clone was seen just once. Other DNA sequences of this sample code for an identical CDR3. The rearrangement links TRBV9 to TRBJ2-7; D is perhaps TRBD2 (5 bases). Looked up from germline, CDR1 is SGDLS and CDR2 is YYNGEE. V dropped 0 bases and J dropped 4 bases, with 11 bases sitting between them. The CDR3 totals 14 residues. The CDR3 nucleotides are TGTGCCAGCAGCGTAGGAGGGCCCGGTTACGAGCAGTACTTC. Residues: CASSVGGPGYEQYF.

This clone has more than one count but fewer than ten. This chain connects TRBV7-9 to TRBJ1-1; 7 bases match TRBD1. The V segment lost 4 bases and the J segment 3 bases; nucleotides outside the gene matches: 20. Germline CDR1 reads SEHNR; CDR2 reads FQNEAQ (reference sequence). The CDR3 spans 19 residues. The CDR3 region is CASSSPGEGRGREDTEAFF. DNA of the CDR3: TGTGCCAGCAGCTCCCCCGGAGAGGGGAGGGGGCGCGAGGACACTGAAGCTTTCTTT.

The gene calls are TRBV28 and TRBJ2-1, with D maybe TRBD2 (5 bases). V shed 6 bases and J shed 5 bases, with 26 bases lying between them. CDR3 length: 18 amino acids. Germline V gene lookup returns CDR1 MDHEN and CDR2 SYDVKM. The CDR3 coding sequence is TGTGCCAGCAGGGCGGCCAGGAGCGGTGCGAAGGGTAACAATGAGCAGTTCTTC. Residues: CASRAARSGAKGNNEQFF.

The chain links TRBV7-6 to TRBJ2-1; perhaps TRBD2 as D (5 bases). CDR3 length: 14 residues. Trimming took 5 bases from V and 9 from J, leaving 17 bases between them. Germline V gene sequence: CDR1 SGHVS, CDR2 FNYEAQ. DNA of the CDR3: TGTGCCAGCAGCCTACAGCCAGGCGGACTTGAGCAGTTCTTC. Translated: CASSLQPGGLEQFF.